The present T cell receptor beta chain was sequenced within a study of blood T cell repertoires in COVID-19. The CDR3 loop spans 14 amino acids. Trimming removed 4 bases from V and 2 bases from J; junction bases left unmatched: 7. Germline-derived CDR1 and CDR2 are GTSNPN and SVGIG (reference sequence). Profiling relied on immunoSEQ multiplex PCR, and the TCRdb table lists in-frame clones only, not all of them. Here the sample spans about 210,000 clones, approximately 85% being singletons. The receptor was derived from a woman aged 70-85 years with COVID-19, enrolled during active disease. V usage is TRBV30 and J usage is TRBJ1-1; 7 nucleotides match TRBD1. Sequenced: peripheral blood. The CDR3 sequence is CAWKRDSKNTEAFF. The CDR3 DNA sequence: TGTGCCTGGAAACGGGACAGCAAAAACACTGAAGCTTTCTTT.